The sequence of this T cell receptor beta chain was determined in a study of blood T cell repertoires in COVID-19. About the study: Researchers got acute and convalescent COVID-19 samples from the United States, Italy and Spain. PBMCs, B-cell-depleted T cells, or T cells provided the cDNA or gDNA that made up the material.

Looked up from germline, CDR1 is SGHTA and CDR2 is FQGNSA. The CDR3 runs to 15 residues. With 1 base clipped from V and 4 bases from J, the junction kept 6 bases outside the gene matches. Clinical history as reported by participants underpinned cohort assignment. The authors' processing: Nucleated cell number was recorded as an estimate derived from reference gene primer amplification. Method: immunoSEQ multiplex PCR; TCRdb's copy keeps in-frame clones and lacks some. The D gene and trimming were derived from the DNA, and the V and J assignments and clone size from that table. The data contain roughly 300,000 clones, approximately 81% of them singletons.

This receptor was obtained from a woman aged 45-60 years who had recovered from COVID-19. The V and J genes are TRBV7-2 and TRBJ1-2; 7 bases line up with TRBD1. Material for sequencing was PBMCs or T cells enriched from blood (not recorded which). The CDR3 loop is CASSLEGARGYGYTF. CDR3 in DNA: TGTGCCAGCAGCTTAGAGGGGGCGCGGGGCTATGGCTACACCTTC.